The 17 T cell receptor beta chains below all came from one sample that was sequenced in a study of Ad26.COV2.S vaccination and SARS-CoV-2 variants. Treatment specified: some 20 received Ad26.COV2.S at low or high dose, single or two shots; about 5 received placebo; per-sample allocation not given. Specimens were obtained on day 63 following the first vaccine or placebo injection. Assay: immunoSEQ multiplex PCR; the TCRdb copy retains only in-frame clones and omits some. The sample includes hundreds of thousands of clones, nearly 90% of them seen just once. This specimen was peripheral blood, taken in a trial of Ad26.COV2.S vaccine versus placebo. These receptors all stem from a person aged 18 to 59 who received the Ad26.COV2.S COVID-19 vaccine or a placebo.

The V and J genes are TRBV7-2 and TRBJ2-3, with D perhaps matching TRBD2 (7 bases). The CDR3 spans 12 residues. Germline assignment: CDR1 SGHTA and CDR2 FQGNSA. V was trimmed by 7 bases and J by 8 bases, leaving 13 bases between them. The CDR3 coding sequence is TGTGCCAGCACCAACAGGGAGGGTACGCAGTATTTT. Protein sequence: CASTNREGTQYF.

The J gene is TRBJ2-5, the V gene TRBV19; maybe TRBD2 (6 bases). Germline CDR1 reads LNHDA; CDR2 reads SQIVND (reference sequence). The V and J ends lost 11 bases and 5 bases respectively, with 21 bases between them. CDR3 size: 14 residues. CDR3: CAPCPKAEGETQYF. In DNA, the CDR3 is TGTGCCCCGTGCCCTAAGGCGGAGGGGGAGACCCAGTACTTC.

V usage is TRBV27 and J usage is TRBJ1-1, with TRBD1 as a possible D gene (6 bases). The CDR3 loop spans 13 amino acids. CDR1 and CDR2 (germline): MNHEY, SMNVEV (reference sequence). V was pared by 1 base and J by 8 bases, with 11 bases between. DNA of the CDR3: TGTGCCAGCAGTTTATGGGCAGGGGCAGAAGCTTTCTTT. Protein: CASSLWAGAEAFF.

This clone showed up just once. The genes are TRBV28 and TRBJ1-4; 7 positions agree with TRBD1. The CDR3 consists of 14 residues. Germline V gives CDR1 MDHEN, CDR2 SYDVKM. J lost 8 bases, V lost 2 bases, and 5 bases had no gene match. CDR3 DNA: TGTGCCAGCAGTTTAGACAGGGAGGGCGAAAAACTGTTTTTT. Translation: CASSLDREGEKLFF.

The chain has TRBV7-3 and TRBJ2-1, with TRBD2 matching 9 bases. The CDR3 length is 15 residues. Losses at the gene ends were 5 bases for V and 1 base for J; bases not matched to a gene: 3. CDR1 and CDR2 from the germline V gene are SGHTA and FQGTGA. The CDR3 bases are TGTGCCAGCAGCCCGACTAGCGGATCCTACAATGAGCAGTTCTTC. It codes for CASSPTSGSYNEQFF.

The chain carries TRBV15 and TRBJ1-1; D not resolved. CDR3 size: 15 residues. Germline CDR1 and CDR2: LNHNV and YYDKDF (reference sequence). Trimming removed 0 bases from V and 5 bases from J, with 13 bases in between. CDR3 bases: TGTGCCACCAGCAGAGATTGGGGATTGGGGACTGAAGCTTTCTTT. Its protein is CATSRDWGLGTEAFF.

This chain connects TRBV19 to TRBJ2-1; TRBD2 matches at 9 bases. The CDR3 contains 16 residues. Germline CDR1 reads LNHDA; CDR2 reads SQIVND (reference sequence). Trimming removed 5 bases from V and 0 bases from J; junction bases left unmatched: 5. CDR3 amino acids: CASSPTSGLSYNEQFF. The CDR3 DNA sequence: TGTGCCAGTAGTCCGACTAGCGGCCTCTCCTACAATGAGCAGTTCTTC.

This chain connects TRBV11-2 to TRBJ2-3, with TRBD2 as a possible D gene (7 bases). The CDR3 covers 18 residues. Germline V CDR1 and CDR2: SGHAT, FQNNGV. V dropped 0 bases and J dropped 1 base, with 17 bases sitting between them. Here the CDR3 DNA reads TGTGCCAGCAGCTTAGATCTCGGCGGGGGCTGGGGCACAGATACGCAGTATTTT. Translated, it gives CASSLDLGGGWGTDTQYF.

CDR3 sequence: CASSNRDRGQGAFF. CDR3 DNA sequence: TGTGCCAGTAGTAACCGGGACAGGGGGCAGGGAGCTTTCTTT. The chain carries TRBV19 and TRBJ1-1; 12 bases fit TRBD1. Germline V gene data show CDR1 as LNHDA and CDR2 as SQIVND (reference sequence). The CDR3 extends over 14 amino acids. V shed 4 bases, J shed 10 bases, and the junction held 7 bases outside the gene matches.

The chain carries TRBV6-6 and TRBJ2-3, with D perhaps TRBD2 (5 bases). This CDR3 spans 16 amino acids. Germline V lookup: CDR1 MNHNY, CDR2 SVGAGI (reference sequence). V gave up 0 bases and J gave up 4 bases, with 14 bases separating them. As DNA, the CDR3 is TGTGCCAGCAGTTACTCCCCCCTAAGGCGGGCAGATACGCAGTATTTT. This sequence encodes CASSYSPLRRADTQYF.

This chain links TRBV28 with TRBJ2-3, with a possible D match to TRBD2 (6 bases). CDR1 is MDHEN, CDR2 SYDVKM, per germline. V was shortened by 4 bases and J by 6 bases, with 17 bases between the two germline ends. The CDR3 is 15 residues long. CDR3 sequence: CASSSLLGGLDTQYF. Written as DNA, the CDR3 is TGTGCCAGCAGTTCCCTCTTGGGGGGACTCGATACGCAGTATTTT.

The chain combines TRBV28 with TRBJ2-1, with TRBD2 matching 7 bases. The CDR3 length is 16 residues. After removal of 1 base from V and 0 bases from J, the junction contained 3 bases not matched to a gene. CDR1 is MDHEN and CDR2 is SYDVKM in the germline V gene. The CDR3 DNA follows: TGTGCCAGCAGTTTATCGCCGGGGGGCTCCTACAATGAGCAGTTCTTC. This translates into CASSLSPGGSYNEQFF.

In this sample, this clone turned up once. The CDR3 reads CASSYRGPPDTGELFF. CDR3 bases: TGTGCCAGCAGTTACCGGGGGCCCCCCGACACCGGGGAGCTGTTTTTT. The gene calls are TRBV6-5 and TRBJ2-2; D tentatively fits TRBD1 or TRBD2 (6 bases each). Germline V CDR1 and CDR2: MNHEY, SVGAGI. The CDR3 length is 16 residues. Trimming took off 2 bases at V and 3 bases at J, with 13 bases between the two ends.

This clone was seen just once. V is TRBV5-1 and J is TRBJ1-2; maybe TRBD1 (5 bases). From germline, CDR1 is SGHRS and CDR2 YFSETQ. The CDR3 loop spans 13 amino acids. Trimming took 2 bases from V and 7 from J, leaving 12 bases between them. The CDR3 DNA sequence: TGCGCCAGCAGCTTCGGAGACAGAGTTGGCTACACCTTC. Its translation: CASSFGDRVGYTF.

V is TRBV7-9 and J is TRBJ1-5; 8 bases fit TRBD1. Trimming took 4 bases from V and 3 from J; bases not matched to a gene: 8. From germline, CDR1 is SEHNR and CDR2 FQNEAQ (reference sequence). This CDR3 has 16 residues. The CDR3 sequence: CASSSYRGEANQPQHF. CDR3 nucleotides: TGTGCCAGCAGCTCGTACAGGGGGGAGGCCAATCAGCCCCAGCATTTT.

CDR3 region: CASSNLRTSAETQYF. In DNA form, the CDR3 reads TGCGCCAGCAGCAACCTGCGGACTAGTGCAGAGACCCAGTACTTC. The chain uses TRBV5-1 and TRBJ2-5; 7 bases line up with TRBD2. Unmatched junction bases numbered 10, after V lost 4 bases and J lost 4 bases. Germline CDR1 reads SGHRS; CDR2 reads YFSETQ. The CDR3 sequence is 15 residues long.

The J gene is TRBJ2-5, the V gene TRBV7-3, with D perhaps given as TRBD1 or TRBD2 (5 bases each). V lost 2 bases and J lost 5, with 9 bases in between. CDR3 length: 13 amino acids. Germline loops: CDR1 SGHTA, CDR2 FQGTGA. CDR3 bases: TGTGCCAGCAGCTTAGCCAGGGAGGAGACCCAGTACTTC. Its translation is CASSLAREETQYF.